The 18 T cell receptor beta chains below come from one sample, sequenced in a study of T cells in localized non-small cell lung cancer. Generated by immunoSEQ multiplex PCR, the TCRdb table keeps only in-frame clones and is missing some. The sample yields roughly 50,000 clones, over 75% seen once. The sequencing here drew on peripheral blood, taken before any cancer treatment. Receptors were obtained from a female donor of 60 years or more with stage II squamous cell lung carcinoma.

The chain combines TRBV4-1 with TRBJ2-5; TRBD2 is a possible D gene (5 bases). V lost 2 bases to trimming and J lost 4 bases, with 11 bases between them. In germline, CDR1 is MGHRA, CDR2 YSYEKL. The CDR3 length is 14 residues. The CDR3 nucleotides are TGCGCCAGCAGCCAAATAGTCCGGGGAGAGACCCAGTACTTC. This encodes CASSQIVRGETQYF.

This clone was detected only a few times. This chain connects TRBV5-8 to TRBJ1-5; D call uncertain. The germline V gene encodes CDR1 SGHTS and CDR2 YDEGEE. This CDR3 region has 13 residues. V was shortened by 0 bases and J by 4 bases, with 5 bases between the two germline ends. The chain's CDR3 is CASSLGDNQPQHF. CDR3 bases: TGTGCCAGCAGCTTGGGGGATAATCAGCCCCAGCATTTT.

This clone was seen just once. The V call is TRBV7-8, the J call TRBJ1-5; D unresolved. Germline V gene data show CDR1 as SGHVS and CDR2 as FQNEAQ. This CDR3 has 15 amino acids. Trimming shortened V by 5 bases and J by 1 base, and 12 bases separated the two germline ends. CDR3: CASSLRAGSNQPQHF. The CDR3 DNA sequence: TGTGCCAGCAGCCTCCGGGCCGGCAGCAATCAGCCCCAGCATTTT.

V and J are TRBV7-9 and TRBJ2-3; TRBD1 matches at 10 bases. With V trimmed by 0 bases and J by 4 bases, 7 bases remained unmatched. The CDR3 is made up of 17 amino acids. Germline V CDR1 and CDR2: SEHNR, FQNEAQ (reference sequence). DNA of the CDR3: TGTGCCAGCAGCTTAGCCCTGACAGGGGGCTTTGCAGATACGCAGTATTTT. Encoded protein: CASSLALTGGFADTQYF.

The chain carries TRBV4-1 and TRBJ2-2, with D tentatively TRBD1 (6 bases). V shed 4 bases and J shed 2 bases, with 14 bases lying between them. This CDR3 contains 16 residues. In germline, CDR1 is MGHRA, CDR2 YSYEKL. The CDR3 here is CASSRRQDGNTGELFF. The CDR3 region has the DNA TGCGCCAGCAGCCGCCGACAGGACGGCAACACCGGGGAGCTGTTTTTT.

The chain uses TRBV15 and TRBJ2-3; the match to TRBD2 covers 8 bases. CDR1 is LNHNV, CDR2 YYDKDF, per germline (reference sequence). The CDR3 has 16 residues. With 5 bases clipped from V and 3 bases from J, the junction kept 10 bases outside the gene matches. The CDR3 DNA is TGTGCCACCAGCGGGTACACGGGGGGGCCAACAGATACGCAGTATTTT. Its translation is CATSGYTGGPTDTQYF.

V is TRBV4-2 and J is TRBJ2-1; D not certain. The V and J ends lost 4 bases and 9 bases respectively, with 13 bases between them. The CDR3 contains 13 residues. Per the germline V gene, CDR1 is LGHNA and CDR2 is YNFKEQ. This chain's CDR3 is CASSPSQSFEQFF. The CDR3 bases are TGTGCCAGCAGCCCGTCACAGAGTTTTGAGCAGTTCTTC.

V gene TRBV9 combines with J gene TRBJ1-1; a possible D gene is TRBD1 (5 bases). Per the germline V gene, CDR1 is SGDLS and CDR2 is YYNGEE. The CDR3 has 12 amino acids. V gave up 4 bases and J gave up 11 bases, with 15 bases separating them. The CDR3 DNA follows: TGTGCCAGCAGCCCAGTGGGGCGTGGGGCTTTCTTT. Encoded protein: CASSPVGRGAFF.

The chain joins TRBV9 to TRBJ1-2; 8 bases line up with TRBD1. Looked up from germline, CDR1 is SGDLS and CDR2 is YYNGEE. After removal of 4 bases from V and 3 bases from J, the junction contained 14 bases not matched to a gene. The CDR3 is 17 amino acids. CDR3 bases: TGTGCCAGCAGCACCCTCTCGGACAGGGCCCTTGACTATGGCTACACCTTC. Residues: CASSTLSDRALDYGYTF.

A note on this clone: The CDR3 does not close with the conserved phenylalanine or tryptophan, likely indicating a read error. The DNA is left out, because the CDR3 cannot be placed on it with certainty; the CDR3 is given as TCRdb lists it. The chain recombines TRBV6-5 with TRBJ1-1; the table's D gene call, TRBD1, was not cross checked with the DNA. The germline gives CDR1 MNHEY, CDR2 SVGAGI. Including both end residues, the CDR3 is 14 amino acids long. CDR3 region: CASSGTEAPTEAFS.

The chain carries TRBV5-1 and TRBJ1-3; no clear D. V was cut by 4 bases and J by 0 bases, with 8 bases left in between. The CDR3 length is 14 residues. Germline lookup yields CDR1 SGHRS and CDR2 YFSETQ. CDR3 region: CASSPGSSGNTIYF. DNA of the CDR3: TGCGCCAGCAGCCCCGGGAGCTCTGGAAACACCATATATTTT.

V gene TRBV18 combines with J gene TRBJ2-7; 7 nucleotides match TRBD2. Germline lookup yields CDR1 KGHSH and CDR2 LQKENI. V lost 3 bases to trimming and J lost 0 bases; unmatched junction nucleotides: 11. The CDR3 extends over 17 amino acids. CDR3 in amino acids: CASSPLGGTGSSYEQYF. The CDR3 region has the DNA TGTGCCAGCTCACCCCTCGGGGGGACGGGGAGCTCCTACGAGCAGTACTTC.

In DNA, the CDR3 is TGTGCCAGCAGTTTGGAAACCAGGGGCTACGAGCAGTACTTC. Amino acids: CASSLETRGYEQYF. This chain links TRBV27 with TRBJ2-7, with TRBD1 as a possible D gene (6 bases). The CDR3 contains 14 residues. With 3 bases removed from V and 3 bases from J, the gap between germline ends came to 12 bases. Germline CDR1 reads MNHEY; CDR2 reads SMNVEV (reference sequence).

This chain joins TRBV18 and TRBJ1-3; no definite D call. This CDR3 has 14 amino acids. From germline, CDR1 is KGHSH and CDR2 LQKENI. V was shortened by 5 bases and J by 4 bases, with 12 bases between the two germline ends. This CDR3 reads CASSFADLGNTIYF. Here the CDR3 DNA reads TGTGCCAGCTCATTTGCCGATCTCGGAAACACCATATATTTT.

This sequence joins TRBV9 and TRBJ2-7; D may be TRBD1 (6 bases). The CDR3 loop spans 14 amino acids. Trimming pared 4 bases from V and 3 bases from J, leaving 14 bases between. Germline assignment: CDR1 SGDLS and CDR2 YYNGEE. DNA for the CDR3: TGTGCCAGCAGCCCCCCCGGACAGAACTACGAGCAGTACTTC. Amino acid sequence: CASSPPGQNYEQYF.

The chain couples TRBV27 to TRBJ2-7; the match to TRBD1 covers 9 bases. Germline CDR1 and CDR2: MNHEY and SMNVEV (reference sequence). The CDR3 runs to 16 residues. Losses at the gene ends were 4 bases for V and 2 bases for J; bases not matched to a gene: 9. CDR3 protein: CASSSPSGQGPYEQYF. In nucleotides, the CDR3 is TGTGCCAGCAGTTCCCCCTCGGGACAGGGTCCCTACGAGCAGTACTTC.

This clone was picked up a small number of times. The J gene is TRBJ1-1, the V gene TRBV9, with a tentative D call TRBD1 (5 bases). Germline-derived CDR1 and CDR2 are SGDLS and YYNGEE. V was trimmed by 0 bases and J by 4 bases, leaving 13 bases between them. The CDR3 has 15 amino acids. As DNA, the CDR3 is TGTGCCAGCAGCGTAGAAGGGCAGGGAATCACTGAAGCTTTCTTT. Translation gives CASSVEGQGITEAFF.

This chain uses TRBV12-5 with TRBJ1-2; tentative D call: TRBD1 (5 bases). The V gene's germline CDR1 is LGHNT and CDR2 FRNRAP. Trimming took off 2 bases at V and 4 bases at J, with 11 bases between the two ends. This CDR3 region has 14 residues. The CDR3 sequence: CASGLYYDSYGYTF. CDR3 coding DNA: TGTGCTAGTGGTTTGTACTACGACAGCTATGGCTACACCTTC.